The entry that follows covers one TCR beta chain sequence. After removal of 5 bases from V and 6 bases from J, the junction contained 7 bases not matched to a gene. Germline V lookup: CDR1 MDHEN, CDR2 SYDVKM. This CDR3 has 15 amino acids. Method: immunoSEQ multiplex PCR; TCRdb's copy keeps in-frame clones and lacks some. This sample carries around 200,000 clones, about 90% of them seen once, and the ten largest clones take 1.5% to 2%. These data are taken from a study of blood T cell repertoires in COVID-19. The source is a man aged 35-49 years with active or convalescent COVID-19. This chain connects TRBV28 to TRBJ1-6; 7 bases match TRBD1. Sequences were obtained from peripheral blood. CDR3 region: CASSMGQLSNSPLHF. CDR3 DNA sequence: TGTGCCAGCAGTATGGGACAGCTAAGTAATTCACCCCTCCACTTT.